This note documents a single TCR beta chain sequence. This clone was seen just once. No cognate antigen has been identified for it. One base away there is no much larger clone; base qualities are not given. These data are taken from a study of Ad26.COV2.S vaccination and SARS-CoV-2 variants (dated by TCRdb to about 2021). About the full investigation: Vaccine-arm donors were drawn from COV1001, a multicentre, randomized, double-blind, placebo-controlled phase I-IIa trial of Ad26.COV2.S in healthy adults. The TCR-sequenced set comprised around 30 samples: around 20 Ad26.COV2.S vaccine recipients, 5 placebo recipients and 8 SARS-CoV-2 convalescent individuals. Sequencing of the TCRbeta repertoire served to evaluate the specificity and breadth of SARS-CoV-2-reactive T cell receptors following Ad26.COV2.S vaccination. Trial participants were randomized into five groups of five, in which low-dose or high-dose Ad26.COV2.S was given once or twice, or placebo was given on both occasions. Ad26.COV2.S was administered intramuscularly at a dose of 5x10^10 or 1x10^11 viral particles, either as one shot or as two shots given 56 days apart. Blinding of investigators to trial group allocation was maintained during experiments and outcome assessment. The paper as a whole reports these results and caveats: The study was not powered for comparison of responses between vaccine doses or regimens. Compared with placebo recipients, Ad26.COV2.S recipients showed higher spike-specific TCR breadth (P = 0.0014). Comparable non-spike TCR breadth was observed between vaccine and placebo recipients, consistent with only spike being contained in the vaccine. It was noted by the authors that total T cell responses may have been underestimated by the TCR breadth and depth analyses. Substantial breadth of spike-specific CD8+ and CD4+ T cell responses was reported after vaccination.

This specimen's treatment or condition label, per the study, means: approximately 18 received Ad26.COV2.S at low or high dose, single or two shots; roughly five received placebo; per-sample allocation not given. Repertoires of vaccine and placebo recipients were sequenced from samples collected on day 63 after the first injection. Cohort 1b enrolled around 23 adults aged 18-55 years at a single site in Boston, USA, between 29 July and 7 August 2020. Ad26.COV2.S was a replication-incompetent adenovirus type 26 vector expressing a prefusion-stabilized SARS-CoV-2 spike protein from the original Wuhan strain. V and J lose 4 bases and 0 bases, and a span of 19 bases separates them. CDR1 is given as SGDLS and CDR2 as YYNGEE, both from the germline V gene. From the cysteine through the phenylalanine, the CDR3 covers 17 amino acids. The sequence is cut down to CDR3 DNA, 51 bases in frame from base 1. The immunoSEQ Assay was used to sequence TCRbeta CDR3 regions. After extraction, genomic DNA underwent amplification by bias-controlled multiplex PCR, followed by high-throughput sequencing. Concerning the study's data processing: Collapsing and filtering of sequences were performed to quantify the absolute abundance of each unique TCRbeta CDR3 region. T cell fraction was estimated by normalization of TCRbeta template counts to usable DNA, with usable DNA being measured through amplification of reference genes present in all nucleated cells. Repertoire TCRs were annotated as SARS-CoV-2-specific by exact matching of V gene, CDR3 amino acid sequence and J gene to a known reactive TCR set. The reference SARS-CoV-2 TCR set was obtained from MIRA and was filtered for enrichment in COVID-19-positive ImmuneCODE repertoires, whereby public or cross-reactive TCRs were removed. Using the MIRA antigens, annotated TCRs were further analysed by specific ORF or by position within an ORF. Breadth was defined as the number of annotated unique rearrangements divided by the total number of unique productive rearrangements, and depth was defined as the summed frequency of the annotated unique rearrangements. Two-sided Wilcoxon rank-sum tests were applied when comparing TCR breadth between groups. The clones in this table, taken by TCRdb from immuneACCESS, are in-frame only. Not every clone is retained; where verified, under half of the shortfall comes from an unresolved V gene, and the cause of the rest is unknown. V, J and clone size were drawn from that table, and D and trimming were deduced from the DNA. The table for this sample lists roughly 680,000 clones; around 89% of them were counted only once. Clones ranked in the top ten supply over 1.3% of the sample.

The rearrangement joined TRBV9 to TRBJ1-2; the D segment cannot be called with confidence. The specimen was peripheral blood, collected in a trial of Ad26.COV2.S vaccine versus placebo. This receptor was taken from a person between 18 and 59 years old who received the Ad26.COV2.S COVID-19 vaccine or a placebo. The nucleotides read TGTGCCAGCAGCCCCCATGCCCCGGGCAAAGCTAACTATGGCTACACCTTC. This is translated as CASSPHAPGKANYGYTF.